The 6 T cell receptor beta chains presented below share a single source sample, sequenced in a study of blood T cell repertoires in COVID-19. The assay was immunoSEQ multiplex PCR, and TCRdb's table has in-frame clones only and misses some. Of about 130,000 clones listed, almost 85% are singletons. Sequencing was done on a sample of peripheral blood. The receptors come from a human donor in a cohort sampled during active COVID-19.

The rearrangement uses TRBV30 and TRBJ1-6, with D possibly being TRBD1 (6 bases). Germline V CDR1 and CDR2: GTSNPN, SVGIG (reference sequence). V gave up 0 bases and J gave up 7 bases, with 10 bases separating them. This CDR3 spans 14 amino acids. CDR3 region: CAWSVSRGNSPLHF. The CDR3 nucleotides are TGTGCCTGGAGTGTAAGTAGGGGGAATTCACCCCTCCACTTT.

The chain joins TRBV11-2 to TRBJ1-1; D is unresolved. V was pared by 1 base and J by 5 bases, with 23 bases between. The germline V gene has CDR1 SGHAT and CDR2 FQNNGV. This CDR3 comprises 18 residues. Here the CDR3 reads CASSLAVGVGSLRTEAFF. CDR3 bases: TGTGCCAGCAGCTTAGCCGTCGGGGTCGGAAGCCTGAGGACTGAAGCTTTCTTT.

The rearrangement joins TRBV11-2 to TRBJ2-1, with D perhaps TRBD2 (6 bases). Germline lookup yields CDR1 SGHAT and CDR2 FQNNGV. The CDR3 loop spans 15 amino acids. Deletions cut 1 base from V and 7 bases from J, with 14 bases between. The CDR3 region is CASSLASGTWNEQFF. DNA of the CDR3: TGTGCCAGCAGCTTAGCCTCAGGGACTTGGAATGAGCAGTTCTTC.

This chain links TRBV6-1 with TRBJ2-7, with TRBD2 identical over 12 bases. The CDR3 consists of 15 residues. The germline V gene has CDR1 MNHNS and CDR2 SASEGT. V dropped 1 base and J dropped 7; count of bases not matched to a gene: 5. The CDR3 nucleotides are TGTGCCAGCAGTGAAGGGCTAGCGGGGGGGCATGAGCAGTACTTC. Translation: CASSEGLAGGHEQYF.

CDR3 region: CASSLGDRGGEKLFF. The CDR3 DNA sequence: TGTGCCAGCAGCTTAGGGGACAGGGGTGGTGAAAAACTGTTTTTT. The J gene is TRBJ1-4, the V gene TRBV7-9; 10 bases agree with TRBD1. This CDR3 comprises 15 residues. CDR1 is SEHNR, CDR2 FQNEAQ, per germline (reference sequence). V shed 1 base and J 7 bases; nucleotides not matched to a gene: 3.

This CDR3 reads CASLAEEKTQYF. CDR3 nucleotides: TGTGCCAGCCTGGCGGAGGAGAAGACCCAGTACTTC. This rearrangement joins TRBV6-5 to TRBJ2-5, with a tentative D call TRBD2 (5 bases). CDR3 size: 12 residues. Germline V gene data show CDR1 as MNHEY and CDR2 as SVGAGI. The V end lost 8 bases, the J end lost 6 bases, and 13 bases lay between the germline ends.